These T cell receptor beta chains were read from a single sample in a study of blood T cell repertoires in COVID-19. Generated by immunoSEQ multiplex PCR, the TCRdb table keeps only in-frame clones and is missing some. Among around 60,000 clones listed, 75% to 90% were seen once. Sequencing was performed on peripheral blood. These receptors all stem from a man at least 80 years old with acute or convalescent COVID-19. Each CDR3 is given with its conserved first and last residue. Some rows mark clone size as missing; the rest say once, few, many or name a class of expanded clone.

clone size | V gene | CDR3 protein
NA | TRBV19 | CASSKADYWRGGPDTQYF
NA | TRBV7-2 | CASSLVLAGSMETQYF
NA | TRBV5-6 | CASTLSGFSYEQYF
NA | TRBV6-2/TRBV6-3 | CASSYARGERGTNQPQHF
NA | TRBV2 | CASTQRGGIGSPLHF
NA | TRBV11-3 | CASIGEGGAEAFF
few | TRBV6-1 | CASSGTGTGGYNSPLHF
NA | TRBV30 | CAWSVRRGAGYTF
once | TRBV2 | CASSETGGTVNYGYTF
NA | TRBV12-3/TRBV12-4 | CASSPTGREGYTF
NA | TRBV6-5 | CASKLTVGGANVLTF
NA | TRBV7-9 | CASSRGQGGETQYF
NA | TRBV4-2 | CASSQGTRLNEQFF
NA | TRBV6-2/TRBV6-3 | CASSYGTSTEAFF
NA | TRBV4-1 | CASSQESKDRGDWEKLFF
NA | TRBV2 | CASSVEASGGAGTDTQYF
NA | TRBV7-9 | CASSLGGTGGETQYF
NA | TRBV11-3 | CASSSRGTGTYNEQFF
NA | TRBV5-4 | CASSSAGLSNEKLFF
NA | TRBV7-3 | CASSLSGGNGYTF
NA | TRBV11-1 | CASSLAGAGYTDTQYF
NA | TRBV11-3 | CASSNRGNTEAFF
NA | TRBV7-9 | CASSLDRGTGEQYF
NA | TRBV11-2 | CASSNPGTGVNNSPLHF
NA | TRBV5-1 | CASSFDYVQETQYF
NA | TRBV9 | CASSVRTHSEGYGYTF
NA | TRBV3-1/TRBV3-2 | CASSQVTGGAAEAFF
NA | TRBV6-5 | CASNTEIGAKLFF
NA | TRBV6-6 | CASRGRGNTEAFF